The present TCR beta chain was sequenced within a study of cytomegalovirus exposure and HLA in healthy donors. Study results and caveats: In a later analysis, TCR beta V- and J-gene trimming showed a link to a missense DCLRE1C variant. In a later analysis, several top co-occurrence clusters appeared linked to parvovirus B19, influenza, CMV and Epstein-Barr virus.

Comment on this clone: The antigen is undetermined.

Use of 60 Vbeta and 13 Jbeta primers characterized the PCR. Libraries were prepared by immunoSEQ multiplex PCR; TCRdb keeps only in-frame clonotypes and omits some of them. This repertoire shows over 95,000 clones, about 74% found once; its top ten account for 7.7%. The V gene end was trimmed by 10 bases and the J gene end by 6 bases; junction bases not matched to a gene: 10. Germline loops: CDR1 ENHRY, CDR2 SYGVKD. The CDR3 is 14 residues long. The sample was PBMCs. This TCR derives from a female donor in good health and CMV-seronegative. The rearrangement joins TRBV10-3 to TRBJ2-7; the match to TRBD2 covers 12 bases. The chain's CDR3 is CATAASGRASEQYF. CDR3 in DNA: TGTGCCACCGCCGCTAGCGGGAGGGCCTCCGAGCAGTACTTC.